This T cell receptor (beta chain) comes out of a study of cytomegalovirus exposure and HLA in healthy donors. The CDR3 extends over 12 amino acids. In germline, CDR1 is MGHDK, CDR2 SYGVNS. V was shortened by 6 bases and J by 4 bases, with 9 bases between the two germline ends. The PCR had 60 Vbeta and 13 Jbeta primers. Some clones are missing from TCRdb's copy, which holds only in-frame ones; the method was immunoSEQ multiplex PCR. The table records some 150,000 clones, roughly four fifths of them present only once. The J gene is TRBJ1-2, the V gene TRBV25-1; a weak D match, TRBD1 (6 bases). The origin of this receptor is a woman aged 35 to 49 in good health and CMV-seronegative. Material for sequencing was PBMCs. The CDR3 DNA follows: TGTGCCAGCAGCGGGGACATCTATGGCTACACCTTC. Amino acids: CASSGDIYGYTF.